The clone carrying this T cell receptor beta chain was counted a few times. As yet, its antigen is unknown. There are 14 residues in the CDR3. The germline V gene has CDR1 MNHEY and CDR2 SVGAGI. The V end lost 4 bases, the J end lost 0 bases, and 10 bases lay between the germline ends. Arm-PCR of CDR3 regions with iRepertoire HTBI primers generated TCR beta libraries. TCRdb processed the multiplex PCR reads anew with MiXCR; each CDR3 protein has one entry. The profile shows 360,000 or so distinct CDR3 sequences, roughly 25% of them singletons. The sample belongs to a study of regulatory T cells in long-lasting Graves disease. Across the study: Patients with persistent Graves' disease had over 5 years of antithyroid drugs and persistent TSH receptor antibodies. Overall study findings and caveats: Newly diagnosed disease favored TRBV20-1 and TRBJ2-1 over persistent disease. Clonotypes that were public and shared totalled 2,500 to 3,000 in persistent patients versus about a thousand in new patients.

As for time point: persistent/refractory GD, antithyroid drugs over 5 years with positive TRAb. The TCR library was prepared using RNA isolated from PBMCs. American Thyroid Association guidelines served as the basis for diagnosing Graves' disease. The J gene is TRBJ2-7, the V gene TRBV6-5, with TRBD1 as a possible D gene (6 bases). The source is a woman in her 40s with Graves disease. The material sequenced was peripheral blood mononuclear cells (PBMCs), taken when the disease was refractory, from a patient treated with antithyroid drugs. The CDR3 DNA reads as TGTGCCAGCAGTTTCGACAGGAGCTCCTACGAGCAGTACTTC. Translating it yields CASSFDRSSYEQYF.